This T cell receptor (beta chain) was obtained from a study of T cell clonality in common variable immunodeficiency. This clone was seen at least ten times. Its antigen is unidentified. Sequencing ends 3 residues short of the CDR3 end; the germline J gene provides the rest. The assay was immunoSEQ multiplex PCR, and TCRdb's table has in-frame clones only and misses some. The sample was found to contain under 40,000 clones, and every one recurs. Per germline, CDR1 SEHNR and CDR2 FQNEAQ (reference sequence). Trimming took off 6 bases at V and 3 bases at J, with 14 bases between the two ends. The CDR3 loop spans 14 amino acids. Study-wide results and limits: Fewer deletions and N-nucleotide insertions were reportedly seen in common variable immunodeficiency TCR beta sequences. Authors noted CVID clonality's cause needs subpopulation repertoire sequencing. Compared with controls, CVID subjects had fewer shared TCRbeta clones.

The clonotype was recovered from a person between 18 and 75 years old in good health. The chain is built from TRBV7-9 and TRBJ1-1; possibly TRBD1 for D (5 bases). The sequenced sample was peripheral blood mononuclear cells. The sequenced CDR3 bases are TGTGCCAGCAGTACTACCACAGGACACACTGAA. It specifies CASSTTTGHTE. The CDR3 in full is CASSTTTGHTEAFF.